The rows below give T cell receptor beta chains drawn from one sample of a study of cytomegalovirus exposure and HLA in healthy donors. Only in-frame clones appear in the TCRdb table, and some are missing; sequencing was by immunoSEQ multiplex PCR. Among 20,000 to 25,000 clones listed, 97% were seen once. The sequencing sample was made of PBMCs. Receptor source: a young man in good health and CMV-seropositive. Each CDR3 is given without its conserved first and last residue. Each record gives: J gene, clone size, D gene, CDR3 length, V gene, CDR3 protein. A D gene is named only where the DNA matches it firmly. Not all rows give a size; the values are once, few, many and, for expanded clones, a class.

J gene: TRBJ1-2; clone size: NA; D gene: NA; CDR3 length: 12; V gene: TRBV29-1; CDR3 protein: SVYKGGSQAGYT
J gene: TRBJ1-1; clone size: NA; D gene: NA; CDR3 length: 12; V gene: TRBV5-1; CDR3 protein: ASRGLTEDTEAF
J gene: TRBJ2-5; clone size: NA; D gene: NA; CDR3 length: 13; V gene: TRBV4-3; CDR3 protein: ASSQDRGSQETQY
J gene: TRBJ2-1; clone size: NA; D gene: NA; CDR3 length: 13; V gene: TRBV4-3; CDR3 protein: ASSQEGGFYNEQF
J gene: TRBJ1-2; clone size: NA; D gene: NA; CDR3 length: 12; V gene: TRBV14; CDR3 protein: ASSQVRVPNGYT
J gene: TRBJ2-7; clone size: NA; D gene: TRBD2; CDR3 length: 13; V gene: TRBV9; CDR3 protein: ASSVGSGGAYEQY
J gene: TRBJ1-1; clone size: NA; D gene: NA; CDR3 length: 13; V gene: TRBV6-6; CDR3 protein: ASSRPGNSNTEAF
J gene: TRBJ1-1; clone size: NA; D gene: NA; CDR3 length: 9; V gene: TRBV28; CDR3 protein: ASTTYYEAF
J gene: TRBJ2-5; clone size: NA; D gene: NA; CDR3 length: 11; V gene: TRBV28; CDR3 protein: ASSLTLLETQY
J gene: TRBJ2-1; clone size: NA; D gene: TRBD2; CDR3 length: 17; V gene: TRBV6-4; CDR3 protein: ASSLTSGRAPSSYNEQF
J gene: TRBJ2-3; clone size: NA; D gene: NA; CDR3 length: 14; V gene: TRBV7-3; CDR3 protein: ASSSGLPRSSNTQY
J gene: TRBJ1-1; clone size: NA; D gene: NA; CDR3 length: 12; V gene: TRBV7-9; CDR3 protein: ASSLGCRGTEAF
J gene: TRBJ1-1; clone size: NA; D gene: NA; CDR3 length: 14; V gene: TRBV28; CDR3 protein: ASSPPTGGRNTEAF
J gene: TRBJ1-1; clone size: NA; D gene: NA; CDR3 length: 11; V gene: TRBV5-8; CDR3 protein: ASSSQGNTEAF
J gene: TRBJ1-3; clone size: once; D gene: NA; CDR3 length: 13; V gene: TRBV15; CDR3 protein: ATSRLGSSGNTIY
J gene: TRBJ2-5; clone size: NA; D gene: NA; CDR3 length: 14; V gene: TRBV19; CDR3 protein: ASSMSVGGLQETQY
J gene: TRBJ2-7; clone size: NA; D gene: NA; CDR3 length: 13; V gene: TRBV5-1; CDR3 protein: ASTARNGNGNEQY
J gene: TRBJ2-3; clone size: NA; D gene: TRBD2; CDR3 length: 14; V gene: TRBV10-1; CDR3 protein: ASSPPGLAGTDTQY
J gene: TRBJ2-7; clone size: NA; D gene: NA; CDR3 length: 13; V gene: TRBV19; CDR3 protein: ASSIAPPDSDEQY
J gene: TRBJ1-2; clone size: NA; D gene: NA; CDR3 length: 11; V gene: TRBV19; CDR3 protein: ASSILSGEFYT
J gene: TRBJ1-5; clone size: NA; D gene: NA; CDR3 length: 15; V gene: TRBV6-1; CDR3 protein: ASRERTDSYSNQPQH
J gene: TRBJ1-1; clone size: NA; D gene: NA; CDR3 length: 13; V gene: TRBV27; CDR3 protein: ASSSNSGRLTEAF
J gene: TRBJ2-3; clone size: once; D gene: TRBD2; CDR3 length: 14; V gene: TRBV13; CDR3 protein: ASSLRSLAGVATQY
J gene: TRBJ2-1; clone size: NA; D gene: TRBD1; CDR3 length: 12; V gene: TRBV9; CDR3 protein: ASSGGTGDFEQF
J gene: TRBJ1-4; clone size: NA; D gene: NA; CDR3 length: 16; V gene: TRBV4-3; CDR3 protein: ASSQDRFKGGREEKLF
J gene: TRBJ1-2; clone size: NA; D gene: NA; CDR3 length: 14; V gene: TRBV5-6; CDR3 protein: ASSLGQGRLDYGYT
J gene: TRBJ2-7; clone size: NA; D gene: NA; CDR3 length: 11; V gene: TRBV28; CDR3 protein: ASSFLRAGEQY
J gene: TRBJ2-4; clone size: NA; D gene: TRBD1; CDR3 length: 14; V gene: TRBV4-1; CDR3 protein: ASSRTGAGSKNIQY
J gene: TRBJ1-2; clone size: NA; D gene: TRBD1; CDR3 length: 11; V gene: TRBV6-4; CDR3 protein: ASRGQDHYGYT
J gene: TRBJ2-7; clone size: NA; D gene: TRBD1; CDR3 length: 15; V gene: TRBV10-1; CDR3 protein: ASSDSGGFPRVAEQY
J gene: TRBJ2-3; clone size: NA; D gene: TRBD2; CDR3 length: 16; V gene: TRBV15; CDR3 protein: ATSRKGLAAPPKDTQY
J gene: TRBJ2-1; clone size: NA; D gene: TRBD2; CDR3 length: 15; V gene: TRBV9; CDR3 protein: ASPNLSGAPSYNEQF
J gene: TRBJ2-7; clone size: NA; D gene: NA; CDR3 length: 14; V gene: TRBV7-6; CDR3 protein: ASSPGGGGTPYEQY
J gene: TRBJ1-1; clone size: NA; D gene: TRBD1; CDR3 length: 11; V gene: TRBV30; CDR3 protein: AWSVQGTGRAF
J gene: TRBJ1-2; clone size: NA; D gene: TRBD1; CDR3 length: 13; V gene: TRBV19; CDR3 protein: ASSIKGALADGYT
J gene: TRBJ1-4; clone size: once; D gene: NA; CDR3 length: 15; V gene: TRBV7-3; CDR3 protein: ASSFGREASTNEKLF
J gene: TRBJ2-1; clone size: NA; D gene: NA; CDR3 length: 9; V gene: TRBV20-1; CDR3 protein: SPEGGNEQF
J gene: TRBJ1-4; clone size: NA; D gene: TRBD1; CDR3 length: 13; V gene: TRBV28; CDR3 protein: ASSPSGTGNEKLF
J gene: TRBJ2-2; clone size: NA; D gene: TRBD2; CDR3 length: 14; V gene: TRBV7-3; CDR3 protein: ASSSYASGRAGELF
J gene: TRBJ2-5; clone size: NA; D gene: TRBD1; CDR3 length: 12; V gene: TRBV6-6; CDR3 protein: ASRDRGYNETQY
J gene: TRBJ2-1; clone size: NA; D gene: TRBD2; CDR3 length: 13; V gene: TRBV25-1; CDR3 protein: ASSDHSGIYNEQF
J gene: TRBJ1-1; clone size: NA; D gene: NA; CDR3 length: 11; V gene: TRBV27; CDR3 protein: ASGLRELSEAF
J gene: TRBJ1-5; clone size: NA; D gene: NA; CDR3 length: 13; V gene: TRBV28; CDR3 protein: ASRFLRDKDQPQH
J gene: TRBJ2-6; clone size: NA; D gene: NA; CDR3 length: 14; V gene: TRBV6-1; CDR3 protein: ASSEVRSSGANVLT
J gene: TRBJ1-2; clone size: NA; D gene: NA; CDR3 length: 11; V gene: TRBV6-5; CDR3 protein: ASRTEAAYGYT
J gene: TRBJ2-7; clone size: once; D gene: NA; CDR3 length: 10; V gene: TRBV7-9; CDR3 protein: ASSLTADEQY
J gene: TRBJ2-1; clone size: NA; D gene: NA; CDR3 length: 14; V gene: TRBV4-3; CDR3 protein: ASSQDRDSSYNEQF
J gene: TRBJ1-5; clone size: NA; D gene: NA; CDR3 length: 12; V gene: TRBV15; CDR3 protein: ATSRSIPNQPQH
J gene: TRBJ2-7; clone size: NA; D gene: NA; CDR3 length: 14; V gene: TRBV6-5; CDR3 protein: ASSSSRLFSSYEQY
J gene: TRBJ2-3; clone size: NA; D gene: TRBD2; CDR3 length: 18; V gene: TRBV4-2; CDR3 protein: ASSLRGQLAGGGGTDTQY
J gene: TRBJ2-7; clone size: NA; D gene: TRBD1; CDR3 length: 13; V gene: TRBV7-2; CDR3 protein: ASSPGTGVSYEQY
J gene: TRBJ1-2; clone size: NA; D gene: NA; CDR3 length: 16; V gene: TRBV11-2; CDR3 protein: ASSHTRGSSVVNYGYT
J gene: TRBJ1-3; clone size: NA; D gene: NA; CDR3 length: 11; V gene: TRBV28; CDR3 protein: ASSSQGRNTIY
J gene: TRBJ1-2; clone size: NA; D gene: NA; CDR3 length: 14; V gene: TRBV7-9; CDR3 protein: ASSPSDSPFPYGYT
J gene: TRBJ1-1; clone size: NA; D gene: NA; CDR3 length: 11; V gene: TRBV27; CDR3 protein: ASSWGVYTEAF
J gene: TRBJ1-4; clone size: NA; D gene: NA; CDR3 length: 12; V gene: TRBV7-6; CDR3 protein: ASSHPRDEEKLF
J gene: TRBJ1-1; clone size: few; D gene: NA; CDR3 length: 8; V gene: TRBV11-2; CDR3 protein: ASGTTEAF
J gene: TRBJ2-1; clone size: NA; D gene: TRBD2; CDR3 length: 15; V gene: TRBV7-9; CDR3 protein: ASSVSLAGGGHNEQF
J gene: TRBJ2-2; clone size: NA; D gene: TRBD2; CDR3 length: 14; V gene: TRBV30; CDR3 protein: AWSGGTSGSTGELF
J gene: TRBJ2-3; clone size: NA; D gene: NA; CDR3 length: 13; V gene: TRBV2; CDR3 protein: ASSEAGRNGDTQY